This passage covers 8 T cell receptor beta chains from one sample sequenced in a study of T cells after yellow fever vaccination. TCRdb independently ran MiXCR on the 5' RACE reads; one entry per CDR3 protein. This sample has fewer than 400,000 distinct CDR3 sequences; about 10% occur once, and the top ten carry about 3%. This material consisted of CD4+ T cells sorted from PBMCs, taken 45 days after the yellow fever booster vaccination. These receptors originate from a man between 18 and 29 years old who received the YFV17D yellow fever vaccine.

CDR3 amino acids: CASSPTSGDETQYF. As DNA, the CDR3 is TGTGCCAGCAGCCCGACTAGCGGGGACGAGACCCAGTACTTC. The V and J genes are TRBV12-3 or TRBV12-4 and TRBJ2-5; 11 nucleotides line up with TRBD2. V shed 6 bases, J shed 5 bases, and the junction held 5 bases outside the gene matches. This CDR3 has 14 residues.

This clonotype came up a few times. The chain is built from TRBV7-2 and TRBJ2-1, with unresolved D. The CDR3 extends over 14 amino acids. The V gene lost 5 bases and the J gene lost 7 bases, with 15 bases spanning the gap. Germline CDR1 reads SGHTA; CDR2 reads FQGNSA. CDR3 nucleotide sequence: TGTGCCAGCAGCCCTAGTTGGGTCCAGAATGAGCAGTTCTTC. This encodes CASSPSWVQNEQFF.

The CDR3 sequence: CAISESKAGLGEAFF. The CDR3 nucleotides read TGTGCCATCAGTGAGTCGAAGGCAGGGTTGGGTGAAGCTTTCTTT. The chain recombines TRBV10-3 with TRBJ1-1; D possibly corresponds to TRBD1 (5 bases). The V gene lost 0 bases and the J gene lost 7 bases, with 15 bases spanning the gap. This CDR3 comprises 15 residues. CDR1 is ENHRY, CDR2 SYGVKD, per germline.

This chain joins TRBV14 and TRBJ1-1; D is unresolved. Trimming shortened V by 4 bases and J by 1 base, and 13 bases separated the two germline ends. This CDR3 is built from 15 residues. Germline CDR1 is SGHDN and CDR2 is FVKESK. CDR3 loop: CASSRVAGGNTEAFF. The DNA of the CDR3 is TGTGCCAGCAGCCGGGTGGCAGGTGGGAACACTGAAGCTTTCTTT.

The chain recombines TRBV7-2 with TRBJ2-7, with 7 bases identical to TRBD2. The germline gives CDR1 SGHTA, CDR2 FQGNSA. The CDR3 runs 14 residues. V was pared by 5 bases and J by 0 bases, with 4 bases of the junction left unmatched. The CDR3 DNA follows: TGTGCCAGCAGCCCCGGGACTACCTCCTACGAGCAGTACTTC. It is translated as CASSPGTTSYEQYF.

The chain recombines TRBV3-1 with TRBJ1-1; TRBD1 matches at 9 bases. This CDR3 is 17 amino acids long. The ends lost 0 bases at V and 0 bases at J; junction bases unmatched: 5. Looked up from germline, CDR1 is LGHDT and CDR2 is YNNKEL (reference sequence). CDR3 in DNA: TGTGCCAGCAGCCAAGACGGACAGGGGTCGGTGAACACTGAAGCTTTCTTT. This codes for CASSQDGQGSVNTEAFF.

This chain links TRBV4-3 with TRBJ2-1; D not resolved. The CDR3 length is 16 residues. The germline V gene encodes CDR1 LGHNA and CDR2 YSLEER. Trimming cost V 0 bases and J 2 bases, with 11 bases left between them. CDR3 in amino acids: CASSQEGPPAYNEQFF. The CDR3 DNA sequence: TGCGCCAGCAGCCAAGAGGGCCCTCCGGCCTACAATGAGCAGTTCTTC.

This clonotype has more than one count but fewer than ten. The CDR3 loop is CASSYTVSGNTEAFF. The CDR3 bases are TGTGCCAGCAGTTACACGGTCTCCGGTAACACTGAAGCTTTCTTT. The rearrangement joins TRBV6-6 to TRBJ1-1; D ambiguous. This CDR3 region has 15 residues. V lost 2 bases, J lost 2 bases, and 12 bases lay in between. Looked up from germline, CDR1 is MNHNY and CDR2 is SVGAGI (reference sequence).